The 32 T cell receptor beta chains given below trace back to one sample, sequenced in a study of cytomegalovirus exposure and HLA in healthy donors. The PCR employed 60 Vbeta primers together with 13 Jbeta primers. Profiled with immunoSEQ multiplex PCR; TCRdb holds only in-frame clones, not every one. The data hold about 130,000 clones, with 76% observed a single time. The source material was PBMCs. These receptors came from a man between 45 and 60 years old in good health and CMV-seronegative.

CDR3 sequence (DNA): TGTGCCAGCACCCAGGACAGGGGAGCCGGGGAGCTGTTTTTT. Translated: CASTQDRGAGELFF. This rearrangement joins TRBV6-4 to TRBJ2-2; 9 nucleotides line up with TRBD1. The CDR3 spans 14 residues. Trimming cost V 7 bases and J 6 bases; bases outside gene matches: 6. Germline-derived CDR1 and CDR2 are MRHNA and SNTAGT.

The chain has TRBV7-9 and TRBJ1-3, with 8 bases fitting TRBD1. There are 15 residues in the CDR3. The ends lost 6 bases at V and 0 bases at J; junction bases unmatched: 4. Germline V gene lookup returns CDR1 SEHNR and CDR2 FQNEAQ (reference sequence). CDR3 amino acids: CASSLQGVSGNTIYF. DNA of the CDR3: TGTGCCAGCAGTCTACAGGGGGTCTCTGGAAACACCATATATTTT. The variable domain in full, with the rest retrieved from reference TRBV7-9 and TRBJ1-3, is DTGVSQNPRHKITKRGQNVTFRCDPISEHNRLYWYRQTLGQGPEFLTYFQNEAQLEKSRLLSDRFSAERPKGSFSTLEIQRTEQGDSAMYLCASSLQGVSGNTIYFGEGSWLTVV.

The rearrangement joins TRBV6-1 to TRBJ2-7, with D possibly matching TRBD1 (6 bases). This CDR3 contains 12 residues. CDR1 MNHNS and CDR2 SASEGT come from the germline V gene. In nucleotides, the CDR3 is TGTGCTACCCGGACAGTCTCCTACGAGCAGTACGTC. Its translation: CATRTVSYEQYV.

The gene calls are TRBV15 and TRBJ1-1; tentative D call: TRBD1 (6 bases). The CDR3 runs 14 residues. The V gene lost 1 base and the J gene lost 8 bases, with 14 bases spanning the gap. Germline V lookup: CDR1 LNHNV, CDR2 YYDKDF (reference sequence). The CDR3 spells CATSRAAGGGEAFF. Written as DNA, the CDR3 is TGTGCCACCAGCAGAGCAGCGGGGGGCGGCGAAGCTTTCTTT.

The rearrangement uses TRBV7-9 and TRBJ2-3; TRBD2 matches 7 bases. The CDR3 covers 16 residues. The junction had 14 bases not matched to a gene; V was cut back by 6 bases and J by 5 bases. The V gene's germline CDR1 is SEHNR and CDR2 FQNEAQ (reference sequence). The chain's CDR3 is CASSPPGSGERDTQYF. CDR3 in DNA: TGTGCCAGCAGTCCTCCCGGGAGCGGGGAAAGAGATACGCAGTATTTT.

The chain is built from TRBV14 and TRBJ1-6, with D tentatively TRBD1 (5 bases). The ends were cut back, 1 base at V and 9 bases at J, with 10 bases in the middle. This CDR3 region has 14 residues. CDR1 is SGHDN and CDR2 is FVKESK in the germline V gene. CDR3 coding DNA: TGTGCCAGCAGCCAAGCGCAGGGTCGTTCACCCCTCCACTTT. The encoded protein is CASSQAQGRSPLHF.

The chain combines TRBV4-1 with TRBJ1-4; D is perhaps TRBD1 (5 bases). CDR1 and CDR2 from the germline V gene are MGHRA and YSYEKL. Trimming cost V 1 base and J 3 bases, with 12 bases left between them. This CDR3 spans 16 amino acids. CDR3 in DNA: TGCGCCAGCAGCCAAGTAGCGGGGGAAGCTAATGAAAAACTGTTTTTT. Protein: CASSQVAGEANEKLFF.

A single count supports this clone. The V gene is TRBV5-1, the J gene TRBJ1-1; 9 bases agree with TRBD1. Looked up from germline, CDR1 is SGHRS and CDR2 is YFSETQ. The CDR3 length is 14 residues. With V trimmed by 5 bases and J by 2 bases, 4 bases remained unmatched. CDR3 sequence: CASRSGQGNTEAFF. CDR3 in DNA: TGCGCCAGCAGATCGGGACAGGGTAACACTGAAGCTTTCTTT.

CDR3: CASSPTLISGNTIYF. CDR3 bases: TGTGCCAGCAGCCCAACATTAATCTCTGGAAACACCATATATTTT. This sequence joins TRBV7-2 and TRBJ1-3; D remains ambiguous. This CDR3 region has 15 residues. V was pared by 5 bases and J by 0 bases, with 11 bases between. Germline CDR1 is SGHTA and CDR2 is FQGNSA.

This clone came up once. V gene TRBV27 combines with J gene TRBJ1-2, with 9 bases lining up with TRBD1. Germline CDR1 MNHEY, CDR2 SMNVEV (reference sequence). The CDR3 is 13 amino acids. V was pared by 4 bases and J by 6 bases, with 3 bases of the junction left unmatched. The CDR3, as DNA: TGTGCCAGCAGTTACGACAGGGGGGATGGCTACACCTTC. Encoded protein: CASSYDRGDGYTF.

The V gene is TRBV5-1, the J gene TRBJ1-1; D is uncertain. Germline values: CDR1 SGHRS, CDR2 YFSETQ. V shed 1 base and J shed 2 bases, with 12 bases lying between them. This CDR3 is 15 amino acids long. CDR3 sequence reads: CASSLSAGFNTEAFF. The CDR3 nucleotides read TGCGCCAGCAGCTTGTCTGCGGGATTCAACACTGAAGCTTTCTTT.

The genes are TRBV5-1 and TRBJ2-1; D uncertain. Germline CDR1 is SGHRS and CDR2 is YFSETQ. V was cut by 4 bases and J by 8 bases, with 13 bases left in between. The CDR3 covers 13 residues. CDR3 sequence: CASSLSSFDEQFF. DNA of the CDR3: TGCGCCAGCAGCCTCTCTTCCTTTGATGAGCAGTTCTTC.

The chain is built from TRBV7-9 and TRBJ2-7, with D perhaps matching TRBD1 (5 bases). The CDR3 contains 15 residues. Trimming pared 1 base from V and 6 bases from J, leaving 16 bases between. Germline V CDR1 and CDR2: SEHNR, FQNEAQ (reference sequence). CDR3 protein: CASSLELTAGSEQYF. CDR3 coding DNA: TGTGCCAGCAGCTTAGAACTTACGGCAGGGTCCGAGCAGTACTTC.

This clone was observed a few times. The J gene is TRBJ2-3, the V gene TRBV7-2, with 7 positions matching TRBD2. Germline assignment: CDR1 SGHTA and CDR2 FQGNSA. The trim removed 2 bases at V and 0 bases at J, leaving 14 bases unmatched. CDR3 length: 19 residues. CDR3 sequence: CASSLSVILGGGSTDTQYF. CDR3 nucleotide sequence: TGTGCCAGCAGCTTATCTGTTATCTTGGGGGGGGGTAGCACAGATACGCAGTATTTT. Filled out from reference TRBV7-2 and TRBJ2-3, the complete variable domain reads GAGVSQSPSNKVTEKGKDVELRCDPISGHTALYWYRQSLGQGLEFLIYFQGNSAPDKSGLPSDRFSAERTGGSVSTLTIQRTQQEDSAVYLCASSLSVILGGGSTDTQYFGPGTRLTVL.

This clone was counted only a few times. V and J are TRBV4-1 and TRBJ2-3; D is undetermined. CDR1 MGHRA and CDR2 YSYEKL come from the germline V gene. V was trimmed by 0 bases and J by 4 bases, leaving 11 bases between them. The CDR3 extends over 15 amino acids. CDR3 sequence: CASSQDFTASDTQYF. The CDR3 region has the DNA TGCGCCAGCAGCCAAGATTTCACTGCCTCAGATACGCAGTATTTT.

This clone was counted between two and nine times. The J gene is TRBJ1-1, the V gene TRBV19; 9 nucleotides match TRBD1. The CDR3 is made up of 13 amino acids. V lost 6 bases and J lost 8; bases outside the gene matches: 7. CDR1 and CDR2 (germline): LNHDA, SQIVND (reference sequence). CDR3 loop: CASRDRGLGEAFF. CDR3 coding DNA: TGTGCCAGTAGGGACAGGGGATTGGGGGAAGCTTTCTTT.

This clone was seen once. The chain is built from TRBV7-8 and TRBJ1-1; 11 bases fit TRBD1. Germline assignment: CDR1 SGHVS and CDR2 FQNEAQ. Germline trimming cut 5 bases from V and 5 bases from J; bases unmatched to any gene: 7. This CDR3 has 15 amino acids. Here the CDR3 reads CASSLPGQGATEAFF. The CDR3 DNA sequence: TGTGCCAGCAGCCTCCCCGGACAGGGGGCAACTGAAGCTTTCTTT. The full variable domain, with the rest looked up from reference TRBV7-8 and TRBJ1-1, is GAGVSQSPRYKVAKRGQDVALRCDPISGHVSLFWYQQALGQGPEFLTYFQNEAQLDKSGLPSDRFFAERPEGSVSTLKIQRTQQEDSAVYLCASSLPGQGATEAFFGQGTRLTVV.

This chain uses TRBV21-1 with TRBJ2-3; the listed D gene, TRBD2, was not tested against the DNA. TRBV21-1 is deemed a pseudogene. CDR3 size: 16 residues. The CDR3 coding sequence is TGTGCCAGCAGCAGCCCCGGAACCCCGGCGGGGGAAACGCAGTATTTT. This translates into CASSSPGTPAGETQYF.

This clone has a handful of counts. The chain is built from TRBV19 and TRBJ1-5; D is undetermined. The V end lost 1 base, the J end lost 6 bases, and 7 bases lay between the germline ends. Germline V gives CDR1 LNHDA, CDR2 SQIVND (reference sequence). CDR3 length equals 13 residues. The CDR3 region has the DNA TGTGCCAGTAGTATAGGCCGGGGTCAGCCCCAGCATTTT. Its translation: CASSIGRGQPQHF.

Comment on this clone: This CDR3 is also generated by other DNA sequences in the sample. CDR3 sequence: CASSLREGVATEAFF. CDR3 in DNA: TGTGCCAGCTCGCTTAGGGAGGGGGTGGCCACTGAAGCTTTCTTT. V is TRBV18 and J is TRBJ1-1; a weak D match, TRBD1 (6 bases). CDR1 and CDR2 (germline): KGHSH, LQKENI. This CDR3 region has 15 residues. Trimming shortened V by 6 bases and J by 4 bases, and 18 bases separated the two germline ends.

This clone was detected only a few times. The chain combines TRBV18 with TRBJ2-1, with 7 bases aligning to TRBD2. This CDR3 is built from 16 residues. Trimming removed 1 base from V and 7 bases from J; junction bases left unmatched: 10. The germline gives CDR1 KGHSH, CDR2 LQKENI. The CDR3 region is CASSPQGRVLRNEQFF. The CDR3 nucleotides are TGTGCCAGCTCACCACAGGGGAGGGTACTACGGAATGAGCAGTTCTTC. Combining the CDR3 with reference TRBV18 and TRBJ2-1 gives the whole variable domain NAGVMQNPRHLVRRRGQEARLRCSPMKGHSHVYWYRQLPEEGLKFMVYLQKENIIDESGMPKERFSAEFPKEGPSILRIQQVVRGDSAAYFCASSPQGRVLRNEQFFGPGTRLTVL.

The gene calls are TRBV5-4 and TRBJ1-2, with TRBD1 matching over 7 bases. The germline V gene has CDR1 SGHNT and CDR2 YYREEE (reference sequence). The V and J ends lost 1 base and 5 bases, in that order; junction bases with no gene match: 5. The CDR3 covers 14 residues. DNA of the CDR3: TGTGCCAGCAGCTTGAAATCAGGGGGGTATGGCTACACCTTC. This gives the protein CASSLKSGGYGYTF. The full variable domain, with the rest looked up from reference TRBV5-4 and TRBJ1-2, is ETGVTQSPTHLIKTRGQQVTLRCSSQSGHNTVSWYQQALGQGPQFIFQYYREEENGRGNFPPRFSGLQFPNYSSELNVNALELDDSALYLCASSLKSGGYGYTFGSGTRLTVV.

The rearrangement joins TRBV6-6 to TRBJ1-5, with unresolved D. This CDR3 has 14 residues. Per germline, CDR1 MNHNY and CDR2 SVGAGI (reference sequence). The V end lost 3 bases, the J end lost 3 bases, and 9 bases lay between the germline ends. The CDR3 is CASSYGQANQPQHF. The CDR3 region has the DNA TGTGCCAGCAGTTATGGGCAAGCCAATCAGCCCCAGCATTTT.

This clone has a handful of counts. The same CDR3 also results from other DNA sequences found in this sample. The chain couples TRBV6-5 to TRBJ2-1, with 12 bases matching TRBD2. CDR1 MNHEY and CDR2 SVGAGI come from the germline V gene. Trimming took 4 bases from V and 4 from J; bases not matched to a gene: 5. The CDR3 runs 16 residues. The CDR3 reads CASSSTSGGTYNEQFF. The CDR3 nucleotides read TGTGCCAGCAGTTCCACTAGCGGGGGGACTTACAATGAGCAGTTCTTC.

V and J are TRBV7-2 and TRBJ1-2; tentative D call: TRBD1 (6 bases). Trimming removed 5 bases from V and 4 bases from J, with 14 bases in between. This CDR3 is built from 14 residues. Germline V CDR1 and CDR2: SGHTA, FQGNSA. The CDR3 nucleotides are TGTGCCAGCAGCCCCGGGGGGGGCGGCTATGGCTACACCTTC. Amino acid sequence: CASSPGGGGYGYTF. Complete variable domain (other parts from reference TRBV7-2 and TRBJ1-2): GAGVSQSPSNKVTEKGKDVELRCDPISGHTALYWYRQSLGQGLEFLIYFQGNSAPDKSGLPSDRFSAERTGGSVSTLTIQRTQQEDSAVYLCASSPGGGGYGYTFGSGTRLTVV.

The chain joins TRBV12-5 to TRBJ1-1, with D possibly matching TRBD1 (5 bases). The V end was cut by 3 bases, the J end by 3 bases, with 17 bases between. CDR3 length: 16 amino acids. Germline values: CDR1 LGHNT, CDR2 FRNRAP. The DNA of the CDR3 is TGTGCTAGTGGTTTACCGGGAGGTTGGGGGGACACTGAAGCTTTCTTT. Translated, it gives CASGLPGGWGDTEAFF. The full variable domain, rest sourced from reference TRBV12-5 and TRBJ1-1, is DARVTQTPRHKVTEMGQEVTMRCQPILGHNTVFWYRQTMMQGLELLAYFRNRAPLDDSGMPKDRFSAEMPDATLATLKIQPSEPRDSAVYFCASGLPGGWGDTEAFFGQGTRLTVV.

The chain uses TRBV9 and TRBJ1-1; D may be TRBD1 (6 bases). CDR3 length equals 15 residues. The germline V gene has CDR1 SGDLS and CDR2 YYNGEE. V lost 2 bases to trimming and J lost 5 bases, with 16 bases between them. The CDR3 here is CASSVTGIVGTEAFF. Here the CDR3 DNA reads TGTGCCAGCAGCGTTACAGGGATCGTGGGGACTGAAGCTTTCTTT.

The V call is TRBV5-4, the J call TRBJ1-1, with 7 bases fitting TRBD1. This CDR3 is 15 amino acids long. J gave up 2 bases and V 4 bases, and 8 bases lay outside the gene matches. Germline-derived CDR1 and CDR2 are SGHNT and YYREEE (reference sequence). This CDR3 is CASSRQGGGNTEAFF. In DNA form, the CDR3 reads TGTGCCAGCAGCCGCCAGGGGGGCGGTAACACTGAAGCTTTCTTT.

This sequence joins TRBV7-2 and TRBJ2-1, with 8 bases identical to TRBD2. The CDR3 is made up of 15 amino acids. The germline gives CDR1 SGHTA, CDR2 FQGNSA. V dropped 5 bases and J dropped 4; count of bases not matched to a gene: 7. DNA for the CDR3: TGTGCCAGCAGCCCTCAGCGGGGGCGTTACAATGAGCAGTTCTTC. Translating it yields CASSPQRGRYNEQFF.

This chain links TRBV25-1 with TRBJ1-6, with 7 bases fitting TRBD1. V lost 3 bases to trimming and J lost 7 bases; unmatched junction nucleotides: 3. The CDR3 totals 14 residues. In germline, CDR1 is MGHDK, CDR2 SYGVNS. The CDR3 spells CASSDRGWNSPLHF. CDR3 DNA: TGTGCCAGCAGTGACAGGGGGTGGAATTCACCCCTCCACTTT.

The chain recombines TRBV30 with TRBJ2-5; perhaps TRBD2 as D (5 bases). The ends were cut back, 5 bases at V and 5 bases at J, with 12 bases in the middle. CDR3 size: 12 residues. In germline, CDR1 is GTSNPN, CDR2 SVGIG (reference sequence). CDR3 sequence reads: CAWGGVLETQYF. The CDR3 DNA sequence: TGTGCCTGGGGAGGCGTCCTGGAGACCCAGTACTTC. Together with reference TRBV30 and TRBJ2-5, the CDR3 gives the full variable domain: SQTIHQWPATLVQPVGSPLSLECTVEGTSNPNLYWYRQAAGRGLQLLFYSVGIGQISSEVPQNLSASRPQDRQFILSSKKLLLSDSGFYLCAWGGVLETQYFGPGTRLLVL.

The chain couples TRBV5-1 to TRBJ2-3; 11 nucleotides align to TRBD2. The CDR3 is made up of 15 amino acids. The ends lost 3 bases at V and 5 bases at J; junction bases unmatched: 5. The germline V gene encodes CDR1 SGHRS and CDR2 YFSETQ. Here the CDR3 DNA reads TGCGCCAGCAGCTCAATAGCGGGGGGGGTAGATACGCAGTATTTT. Translation: CASSSIAGGVDTQYF.